The clone carrying this T cell receptor (beta chain) was counted at least ten times. Its antigen is unidentified. This sample is drawn from a study of neurological immune-mediated disorders. General study points: The greatest TCR clonal expansion occurred in HTLV-1-associated myelopathy and the least in multiple sclerosis, which fell below healthy controls.

A single record per CDR3 protein comes from TCRdb applying MiXCR to the 5' RACE reads. The top ten clones hold roughly 1.9% of a sample with 55,000 or so distinct CDR3 sequences, 4% of them seen once. The junction had 1 base not matched to a gene; V was cut back by 3 bases and J by 5 bases. The CDR3 spans 12 residues. Germline V gene data show CDR1 as DFQATT and CDR2 as SNEGSKA (reference sequence). The sample taken for sequencing was CD4+ T cells from blood. The chain links TRBV20-1 to TRBJ1-1; 9 bases are a match to TRBD1. The receptor's source is a woman aged 40-49 years with multiple sclerosis. CDR3 coding DNA: TGCAGTGCTAGGACAGGGGGGACTGAAGCTTTCTTT. It yields the protein CSARTGGTEAFF.